This is a list of T cell receptor beta chains from one sample in a study of technical replicates of blood from a handful of donors. Assay: immunoSEQ multiplex PCR; the TCRdb copy retains only in-frame clones and omits some. Of under 85,000 clones in the sample, roughly 96% were seen once. The sequenced sample consisted of T cells isolated from PBMCs. Receptors originate from a human donor in good health. Both conserved end residues are trimmed from each CDR3. Each record gives: CDR3 protein, V gene, J gene, D gene. The D gene is left open where the match is weak.

ASSQDVGEVWGEQF	TRBV4-2	TRBJ2-1	-
ASSRGTPNTEAF	TRBV4-2	TRBJ1-1	-
ASSYPGNTEAF	TRBV6-5	TRBJ1-1	-
ASSDAGNTEAF	TRBV2	TRBJ1-1	-
ASSLLTSGSRREQF	TRBV5-6	TRBJ2-1	TRBD2
ASARDRDYGYT	TRBV2	TRBJ1-2	TRBD1
ASSLAGWASSTDTQY	TRBV19	TRBJ2-3	TRBD2
ASSYGDSHNEQF	TRBV6-6	TRBJ2-1	-
ATSSRDRDTYGYT	TRBV15	TRBJ1-2	TRBD1
ASSFQRYEQF	TRBV13	TRBJ2-1	-
AISESGQGRDGYT	TRBV10-3	TRBJ1-2	TRBD1
ASTRGGRGTEAF	TRBV6-5	TRBJ1-1	-
ASSQTYSSYEQY	TRBV14	TRBJ2-7	-
ASSQDSGEETQY	TRBV4-1	TRBJ2-5	-
ASRTGANTEAF	TRBV7-9	TRBJ1-1	TRBD1
ASTSGTGTYEQY	TRBV6-5	TRBJ2-7	TRBD1
SVEETVAGKPYEQY	TRBV29-1	TRBJ2-7	-
AREEGPGANVLT	TRBV6-1	TRBJ2-6	-
ASSLGPGGFEAF	TRBV5-6	TRBJ1-1	TRBD1
ASSLISADGELF	TRBV7-3	TRBJ2-2	-